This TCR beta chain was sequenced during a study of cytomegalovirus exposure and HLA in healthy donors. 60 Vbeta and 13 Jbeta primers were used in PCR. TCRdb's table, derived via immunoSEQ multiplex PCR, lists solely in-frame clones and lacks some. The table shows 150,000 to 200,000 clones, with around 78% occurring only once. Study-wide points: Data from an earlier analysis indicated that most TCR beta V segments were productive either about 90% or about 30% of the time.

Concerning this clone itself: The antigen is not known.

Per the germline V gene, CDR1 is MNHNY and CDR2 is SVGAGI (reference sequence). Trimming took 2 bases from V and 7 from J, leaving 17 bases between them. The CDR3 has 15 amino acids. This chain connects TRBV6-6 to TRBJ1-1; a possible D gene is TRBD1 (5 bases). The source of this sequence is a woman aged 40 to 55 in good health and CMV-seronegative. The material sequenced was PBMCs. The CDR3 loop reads CASSYGAASLGEAFF. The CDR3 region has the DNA TGTGCCAGCAGTTACGGGGCGGCTTCCCTGGGTGAAGCTTTCTTT.